Sequencing of this T cell receptor (beta chain) was carried out in a study of cytomegalovirus exposure and HLA in healthy donors. Study-wide points: Presence/absence analyses rested on an assumption that sequencing depth was roughly uniform across donors. Sequencing likely generated an artifact that appeared as a cluster of highly shared sequence variants. A later look showed TCR association rates differing by HLA locus, highest for DRB1 and lowest for HLA-C.

The CDR3 is made up of 12 amino acids. Germline CDR1 reads MNHNS; CDR2 reads SASEGT. V was clipped by 7 bases and J by 5 bases, with 9 bases between them. As for this clone: Its antigen is still unknown.

Use of 60 Vbeta and 13 Jbeta primers characterized the PCR. Clones were read by immunoSEQ multiplex PCR, and TCRdb kept only the in-frame ones, dropping some. The table has about 140,000 clones, 78% seen once. This receptor was obtained from a woman younger than 35 in good health and CMV-seropositive. This chain links TRBV6-1 with TRBJ1-5; D is uncertain. Sequencing input: PBMCs. Here the CDR3 reads CASKVDYQPQHF. For the CDR3, the DNA is TGTGCCAGCAAGGTAGACTATCAGCCCCAGCATTTT.